These 6 T cell receptor beta chains were all obtained from the same sample, sequenced in a study of T cell repertoires in cytomegalovirus infection. MiXCR, run by TCRdb on the reads, gives a single entry per CDR3 protein. The data contain about 500,000 distinct CDR3 sequences, 33% of them singletons. These receptors are not linked to any known antigen. The sequenced sample was cultured PBMCs, obtained from culture after CMV antigen stimulation. The receptor source for this set is a human donor in good health (CMV status not recorded). Some clones in this sample may be carry-over from other donors' samples.

This clonotype was counted between two and nine times. The V and J genes are TRBV7-2 and TRBJ1-1; D is uncertain. This CDR3 comprises 15 residues. Looked up from germline, CDR1 is SGHTA and CDR2 is FQGNSA. Trimming pared 5 bases from V and 0 bases from J, leaving 13 bases between. CDR3 coding DNA: TGTGCCAGCAGCACCCAACAGCGGCTGAACACTGAAGCTTTCTTT. Amino acid sequence: CASSTQQRLNTEAFF.

The rearrangement uses TRBV25-1 and TRBJ2-1, with D perhaps TRBD1 or TRBD2 (5 bases each). V gave up 1 base and J gave up 6 bases, with 7 bases separating them. Germline V CDR1 and CDR2: MGHDK, SYGVNS. This CDR3 is built from 13 residues. Here the CDR3 DNA reads TGTGCCAGCAGTGAATCTGGGACCAATGAGCAGTTCTTC. Amino acid sequence: CASSESGTNEQFF.

This clonotype was recorded once. This chain links TRBV18 with TRBJ2-7; D unresolved. Trimming cost V 4 bases and J 6 bases, with 10 bases left between them. CDR1 KGHSH and CDR2 LQKENI come from the germline V gene. The CDR3 is 12 amino acids. The CDR3 nucleotides are TGTGCCAGCTCACACGACATCCCCGAGCAGTACTTC. This gives the protein CASSHDIPEQYF.

The V gene is TRBV7-9, the J gene TRBJ2-1; 11 nucleotides agree with TRBD2. From germline, CDR1 is SEHNR and CDR2 FQNEAQ (reference sequence). V dropped 5 bases and J dropped 7; count of bases not matched to a gene: 7. This CDR3 contains 15 residues. CDR3: CASSTLAGGPNEQFF. The CDR3 DNA sequence: TGTGCCAGCAGCACCTTAGCGGGGGGGCCAAATGAGCAGTTCTTC.

This clonotype was counted a few times. This rearrangement joins TRBV6-6 to TRBJ1-2, with D perhaps TRBD1 (6 bases). V was pared by 7 bases and J by 6 bases, with 18 bases between. The CDR3 is 14 residues long. Germline loops: CDR1 MNHNY, CDR2 SVGAGI (reference sequence). The CDR3 DNA sequence: TGTGCCAGCAACGGAAGACAGGCGCTAGATGGCTACACCTTC. Residues: CASNGRQALDGYTF.

V gene TRBV7-6 combines with J gene TRBJ2-5, with D perhaps assigned TRBD1 or TRBD2 (5 bases each). Germline-derived CDR1 and CDR2 are SGHVS and FNYEAQ. V lost 0 bases and J lost 13, with 15 bases in between. The CDR3 is 13 residues long. The CDR3: CASSLAGGGSPYF. Written as DNA, the CDR3 is TGTGCCAGCAGCTTAGCGGGTGGGGGATCCCCGTACTTC.